This T cell receptor (beta chain) is drawn from a study of Tregs in tolerant kidney transplant recipients. The V gene lost 1 base and the J gene lost 2 bases, with 16 bases spanning the gap. Germline V gene data show CDR1 as SGHRS and CDR2 as YFSETQ. There are 16 residues in the CDR3. Sequenced by immunoSEQ multiplex PCR; TCRdb stores in-frame clones only, minus some. The sample lists some 15,000 clones, roughly 75% occurring once. Material: Tregs from blood, obtained before the transplant. The source of this sequence is a human donor who received a combined kidney and bone marrow transplant. The rearrangement uses TRBV5-1 and TRBJ2-7; a possible D gene is TRBD1 (8 bases). CDR3 protein: CASSLSRTGRAYEQYF. CDR3 in DNA: TGCGCCAGCAGCTTGTCGAGGACAGGGAGGGCCTACGAGCAGTACTTC.